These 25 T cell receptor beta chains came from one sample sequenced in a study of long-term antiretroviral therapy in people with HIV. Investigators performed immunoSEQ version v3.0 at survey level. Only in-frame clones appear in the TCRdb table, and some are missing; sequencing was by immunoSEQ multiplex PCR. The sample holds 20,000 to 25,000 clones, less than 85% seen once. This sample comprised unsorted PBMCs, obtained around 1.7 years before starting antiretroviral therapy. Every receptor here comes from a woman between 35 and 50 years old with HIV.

CDR3 loop: CASSPLGRSSYNEQFF. The DNA for the CDR3 is TGTGCCAGCAGTCCCCTGGGGAGAAGCTCCTACAATGAGCAGTTCTTC. The V call is TRBV2, the J call TRBJ2-1; D possibly corresponds to TRBD2 (5 bases). Germline-derived CDR1 and CDR2 are SNHLY and FYNNEI. V was clipped by 5 bases and J by 0 bases, with 14 bases between them. The CDR3 loop spans 16 amino acids.

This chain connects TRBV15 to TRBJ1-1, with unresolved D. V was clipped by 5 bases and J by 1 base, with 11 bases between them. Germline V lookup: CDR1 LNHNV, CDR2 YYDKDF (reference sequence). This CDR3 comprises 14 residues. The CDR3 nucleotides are TGTGCCACCAGCCCGGGGTATACGAACACTGAAGCTTTCTTT. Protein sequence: CATSPGYTNTEAFF.

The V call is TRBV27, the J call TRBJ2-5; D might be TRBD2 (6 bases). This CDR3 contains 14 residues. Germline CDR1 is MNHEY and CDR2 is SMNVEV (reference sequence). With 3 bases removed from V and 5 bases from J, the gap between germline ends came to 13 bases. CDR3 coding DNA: TGTGCCAGCAGTTTCACGGGAGCAGGGGAGACCCAGTACTTC. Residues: CASSFTGAGETQYF.

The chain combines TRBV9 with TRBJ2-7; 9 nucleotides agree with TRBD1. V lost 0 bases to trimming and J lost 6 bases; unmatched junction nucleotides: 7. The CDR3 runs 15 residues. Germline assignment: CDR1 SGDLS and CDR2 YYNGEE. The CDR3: CASSVDGTGSAEQYF. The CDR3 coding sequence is TGTGCCAGCAGCGTAGATGGGACAGGGAGTGCCGAGCAGTACTTC. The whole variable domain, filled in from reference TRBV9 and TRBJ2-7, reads DSGVTQTPKHLITATGQRVTLRCSPRSGDLSVYWYQQSLDQGLQFLIQYYNGEERAKGNILERFSAQQFPDLHSELNLSSLELGDSALYFCASSVDGTGSAEQYFGPGTRLTVT.

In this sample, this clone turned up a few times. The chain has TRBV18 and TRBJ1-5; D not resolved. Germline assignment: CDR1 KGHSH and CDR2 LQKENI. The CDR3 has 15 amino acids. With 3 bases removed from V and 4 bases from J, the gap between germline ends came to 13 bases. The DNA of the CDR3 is TGTGCCAGCTCACCCACGGTAACGGAGAATCAGCCCCAGCATTTT. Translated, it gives CASSPTVTENQPQHF. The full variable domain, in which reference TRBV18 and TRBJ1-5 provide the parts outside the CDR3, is NAGVMQNPRHLVRRRGQEARLRCSPMKGHSHVYWYRQLPEEGLKFMVYLQKENIIDESGMPKERFSAEFPKEGPSILRIQQVVRGDSAAYFCASSPTVTENQPQHFGDGTRLSIL.

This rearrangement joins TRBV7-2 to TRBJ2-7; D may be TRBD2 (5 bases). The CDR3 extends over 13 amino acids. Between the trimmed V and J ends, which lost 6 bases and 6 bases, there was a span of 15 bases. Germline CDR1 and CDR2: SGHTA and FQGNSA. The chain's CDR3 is CASSYGMLFEQYF. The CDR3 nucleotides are TGTGCCAGCAGTTACGGGATGTTGTTCGAGCAGTACTTC.

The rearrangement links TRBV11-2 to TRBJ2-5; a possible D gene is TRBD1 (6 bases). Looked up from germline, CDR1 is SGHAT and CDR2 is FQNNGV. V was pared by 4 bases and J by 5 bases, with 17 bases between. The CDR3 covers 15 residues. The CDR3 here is CASSSTTGRWETQYF. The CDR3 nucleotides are TGTGCCAGCAGCTCGACCACAGGGAGATGGGAGACCCAGTACTTC.

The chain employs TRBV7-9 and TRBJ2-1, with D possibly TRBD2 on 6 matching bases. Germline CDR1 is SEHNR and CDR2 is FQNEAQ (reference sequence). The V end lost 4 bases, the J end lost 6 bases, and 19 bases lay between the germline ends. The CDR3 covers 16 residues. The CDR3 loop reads CASSSEAGLWVNEQFF. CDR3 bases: TGTGCCAGCAGCTCCGAGGCGGGGCTATGGGTCAATGAGCAGTTCTTC.

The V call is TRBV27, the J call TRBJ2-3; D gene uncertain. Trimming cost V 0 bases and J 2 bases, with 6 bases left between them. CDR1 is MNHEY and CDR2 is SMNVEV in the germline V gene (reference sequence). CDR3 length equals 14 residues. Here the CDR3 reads CASSLSDTTDTQYF. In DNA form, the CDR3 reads TGTGCCAGCAGTTTATCCGACACCACAGATACGCAGTATTTT.

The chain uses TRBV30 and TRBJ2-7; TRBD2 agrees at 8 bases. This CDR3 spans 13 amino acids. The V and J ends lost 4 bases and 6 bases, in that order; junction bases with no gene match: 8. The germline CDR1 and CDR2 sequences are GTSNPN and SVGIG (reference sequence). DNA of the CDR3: TGTGCCTGGACCCGGGGGGGACTGGGCGAGCAGTACTTC. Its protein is CAWTRGGLGEQYF.

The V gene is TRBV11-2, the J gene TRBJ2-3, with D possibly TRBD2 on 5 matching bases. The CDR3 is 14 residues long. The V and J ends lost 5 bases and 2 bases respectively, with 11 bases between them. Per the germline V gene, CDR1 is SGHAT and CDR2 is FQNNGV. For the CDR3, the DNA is TGTGCCAGCAGCCCGGACTCGCACACAGATACGCAGTATTTT. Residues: CASSPDSHTDTQYF.

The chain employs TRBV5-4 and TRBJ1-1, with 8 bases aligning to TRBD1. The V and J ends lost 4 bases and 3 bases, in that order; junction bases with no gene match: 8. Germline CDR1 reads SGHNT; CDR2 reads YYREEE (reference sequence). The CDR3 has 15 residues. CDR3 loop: CASSVTGVSYTEAFF. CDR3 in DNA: TGTGCCAGCAGCGTGACAGGGGTTTCATACACTGAAGCTTTCTTT.

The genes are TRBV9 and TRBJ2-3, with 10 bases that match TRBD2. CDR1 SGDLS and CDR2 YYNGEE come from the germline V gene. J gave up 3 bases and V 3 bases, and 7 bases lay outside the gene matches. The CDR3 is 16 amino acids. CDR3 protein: CASSASSGGTTDTQYF. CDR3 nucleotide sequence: TGTGCCAGCAGCGCCTCTAGCGGGGGTACGACAGATACGCAGTATTTT.

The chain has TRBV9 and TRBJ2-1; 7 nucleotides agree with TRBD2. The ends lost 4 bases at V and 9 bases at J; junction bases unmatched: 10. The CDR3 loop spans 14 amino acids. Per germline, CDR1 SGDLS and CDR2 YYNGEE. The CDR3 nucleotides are TGTGCCAGCAGCAAACCGGGACTAACGACTGAGCAGTTCTTC. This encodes CASSKPGLTTEQFF.

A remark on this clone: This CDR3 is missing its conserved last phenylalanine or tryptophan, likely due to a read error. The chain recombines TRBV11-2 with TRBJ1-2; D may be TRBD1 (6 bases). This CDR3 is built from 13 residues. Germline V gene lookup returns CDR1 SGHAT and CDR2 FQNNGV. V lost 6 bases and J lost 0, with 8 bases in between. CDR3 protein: CASRAGANYGYTL. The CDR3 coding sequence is TGTGCCAGCAGAGCAGGGGCTAACTATGGCTACACCCTC.

CDR3 sequence: CASSLEPTGDHGYTF. CDR3 in DNA: TGTGCCAGCAGCTTAGAACCGACAGGGGACCATGGCTACACCTTC. The rearrangement joins TRBV7-9 to TRBJ1-2, with 8 bases that match TRBD1. Germline CDR1 reads SEHNR; CDR2 reads FQNEAQ (reference sequence). The CDR3 totals 15 residues. J lost 6 bases, V lost 1 base, and 7 bases had no gene match.

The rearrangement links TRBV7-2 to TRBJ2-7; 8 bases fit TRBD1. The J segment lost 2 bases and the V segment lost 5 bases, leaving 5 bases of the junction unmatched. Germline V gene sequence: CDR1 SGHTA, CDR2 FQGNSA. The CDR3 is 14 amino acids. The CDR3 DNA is TGTGCCAGCAGCCGGGACAGGCCCACCTACGAGCAGTACTTC. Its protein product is CASSRDRPTYEQYF.

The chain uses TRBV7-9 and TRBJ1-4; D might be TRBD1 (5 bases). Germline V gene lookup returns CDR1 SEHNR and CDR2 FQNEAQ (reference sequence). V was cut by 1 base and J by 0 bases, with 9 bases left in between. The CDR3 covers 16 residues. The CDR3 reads CASSLGVGATNEKLFF. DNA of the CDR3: TGTGCCAGCAGCTTAGGGGTGGGGGCAACTAATGAAAAACTGTTTTTT. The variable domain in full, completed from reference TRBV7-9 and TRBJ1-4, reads DTGVSQNPRHKITKRGQNVTFRCDPISEHNRLYWYRQTLGQGPEFLTYFQNEAQLEKSRLLSDRFSAERPKGSFSTLEIQRTEQGDSAMYLCASSLGVGATNEKLFFGSGTQLSVL.

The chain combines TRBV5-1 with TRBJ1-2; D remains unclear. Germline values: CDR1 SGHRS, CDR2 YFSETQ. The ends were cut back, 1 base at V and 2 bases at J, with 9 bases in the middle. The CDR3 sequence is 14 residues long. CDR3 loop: CASSLNAGNYGYTF. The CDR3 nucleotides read TGCGCCAGCAGCTTGAATGCCGGGAACTATGGCTACACCTTC.

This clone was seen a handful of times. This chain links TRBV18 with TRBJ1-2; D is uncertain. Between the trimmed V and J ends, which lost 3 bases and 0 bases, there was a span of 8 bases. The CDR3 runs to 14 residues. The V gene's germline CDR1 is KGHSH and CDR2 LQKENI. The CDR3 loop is CASSPEGANYGYTF. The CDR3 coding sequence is TGTGCCAGCTCACCCGAGGGAGCTAACTATGGCTACACCTTC.

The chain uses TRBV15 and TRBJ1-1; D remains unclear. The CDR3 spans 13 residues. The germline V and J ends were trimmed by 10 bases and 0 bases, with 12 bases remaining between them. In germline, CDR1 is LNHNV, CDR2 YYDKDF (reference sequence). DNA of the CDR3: TGTGCCATCCGGGCAGATATGAACACTGAAGCTTTCTTT. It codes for CAIRADMNTEAFF.

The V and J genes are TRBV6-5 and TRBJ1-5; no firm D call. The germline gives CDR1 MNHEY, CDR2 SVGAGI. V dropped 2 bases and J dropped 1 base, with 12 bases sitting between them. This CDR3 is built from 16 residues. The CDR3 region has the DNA TGTGCCAGCAGTTACGGCTCACCGGGGAGCAATCAGCCCCAGCATTTT. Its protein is CASSYGSPGSNQPQHF.

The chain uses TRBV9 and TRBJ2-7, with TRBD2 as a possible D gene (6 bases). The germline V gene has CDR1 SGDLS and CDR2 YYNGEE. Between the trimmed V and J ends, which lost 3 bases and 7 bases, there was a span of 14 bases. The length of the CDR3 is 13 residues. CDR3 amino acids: CASSEGTHTEQYF. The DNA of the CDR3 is TGTGCCAGCAGCGAGGGGACTCATACGGAGCAGTACTTC.

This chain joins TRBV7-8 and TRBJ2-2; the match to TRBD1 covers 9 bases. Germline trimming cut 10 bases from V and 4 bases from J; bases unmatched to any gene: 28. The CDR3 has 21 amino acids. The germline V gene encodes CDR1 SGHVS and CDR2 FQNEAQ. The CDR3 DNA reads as TGTGCCACCCACCAGCCCCTTCCGTGGACAGGGGAAATTGAACGCACCGGGGAGCTGTTTTTT. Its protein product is CATHQPLPWTGEIERTGELFF. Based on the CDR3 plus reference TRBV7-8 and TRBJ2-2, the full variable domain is GAGVSQSPRYKVAKRGQDVALRCDPISGHVSLFWYQQALGQGPEFLTYFQNEAQLDKSGLPSDRFFAERPEGSVSTLKIQRTQQEDSAVYLCATHQPLPWTGEIERTGELFFGEGSRLTVL.

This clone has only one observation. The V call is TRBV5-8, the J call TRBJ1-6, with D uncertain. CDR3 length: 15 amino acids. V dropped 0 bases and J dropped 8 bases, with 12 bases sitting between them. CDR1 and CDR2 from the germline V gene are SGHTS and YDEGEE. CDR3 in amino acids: CASSLGWGPDSPLHF. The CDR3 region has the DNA TGTGCCAGCAGCTTGGGATGGGGTCCGGATTCACCCCTCCACTTT.